This record covers a single TCR beta chain. This clone's antigen is unknown. Qualities for individual bases were not recorded, and no much larger clone is one base off. The library was produced with the immunoSEQ multiplex PCR assay. A mixture of 60 forward primers for TCR Vbeta segments and 13 reverse primers for TCR Jbeta segments was used in the multiplex PCR. Amplification of the CDR3 region of rearranged TCR beta genes was performed with a multiplex PCR assay on genomic DNA. On the Illumina HiSeq System, the amplified TCR beta libraries were sequenced as 87-base-pair reads. The authors' pipeline ran thus. Across the 500 to 850 repertoires, a later analysis counted 80 million or so unique TCR beta chains, 9.5 million to 12 million of which were shared by at least two donors. To remove PCR and sequencing errors, raw reads were error-corrected and collapsed into unique sequences using a nearest-neighbor algorithm that merged closely related sequences. V, D and J gene segments were assigned by aligning CDR3 sequences to IMGT reference sequences. For a sequence to be retained, a match of at least six nucleotides was required to both a V gene segment and a J gene segment. Rearrangements were classified as productive when the CDR3 lacked stop codons and remained in frame with V and J, and all other rearrangements were classified as non-productive. CDR3 was defined according to IMGT convention as the region running from the second conserved V-encoded cysteine to the conserved J-encoded phenylalanine. The earlier analysis of 500 to 600 of the donors excluded sequences that lacked an unambiguous match to a single V gene segment. In an earlier analysis of some 590 of the donors, a V segment was called functional when productive rearrangements were above 56.7%, and segregating when the standard deviation between donors exceeded 5%. To diagnose cytomegalovirus status from the catalog of TCR beta chain sequences, a statistical classification framework was built. V and J gene assignment, in a later analysis, came from comparing TCR nucleotide sequences with IMGT/GENE-DB human TR gene sequences. Using the TCRdist pipeline, a later analysis assigned CDR3 sequences along with most-parsimonious VDJ recombination scenarios. A later analysis defined each TCR beta chain by its CDR3 amino acid sequence plus V-gene family, and excluded reads lacking a unique V-gene family. As a way to deal with suspected cross-contamination and a sequencing artifact, a later analysis dropped 450 to 600 nucleotide sequences that were highly shared and had low generation probability. A later analysis calculated a clonal expansion index for each public chain from normalized within-repertoire ranks of inferred template counts. In a later analysis, generation probabilities were computed with a VDJ recombination model fitted to out-of-frame rearrangements, and the resulting probabilities were checked against IGoR. A later analysis scored TCR-TCR, TCR-HLA and TCR-CMV co-occurrence with hypergeometric tests, applying a repertoire-size bias correction to TCR pairs. A later analysis estimated false discovery rates by permuting HLA or CMV assignments 20 times. In a later analysis, co-occurring TCRs were grouped using DBSCAN, with TCRdist sequence similarity added in when clustering inside HLA-allele-positive subsets. Repertoires with fewer than 30,000 or more than 120,000 public chains were left out of co-occurrence clustering, as were about 5 repertoires with anomalous nucleotide sharing. TCRdb carries this immuneACCESS record with in-frame sequences only. Its versions omit some clonotypes, under half of them owing to an unresolved V gene in the studies checked, with the rest unexplained. The DNA was the basis for D and trimming; V, J and clone size are from that table. This sample gives tens of thousands of clones in total; 80% of them show up just once. The ten top clones hold roughly 32% of the sample.

This sample stems from a study of cytomegalovirus exposure and HLA in healthy donors (dated by TCRdb to about 2017). As for the study more broadly: According to an earlier analysis of several hundred of the donors, about 179 million T cells yielded approximately 120 million unique TCR beta sequences and roughly 280 Gb of sequence data. About 300 gigabases of sequencing data and roughly 90 million unique TCR sequences were included in an early release covering several hundred HLA-typed donors. The genetic ancestry cluster associated with self-reported Caucasian donors included over 65% of the 398 genotyped donors. The study aimed to test whether cataloging public T cell receptors could reveal signatures of past pathogen exposure. Using immunosequencing, the study profiled T cell repertoires from approximately 700 subjects and related those repertoires to cytomegalovirus serostatus. Besides the first cohort of hundreds of subjects, a separate validation cohort made up of over 95 different subjects was used. To predict cytomegalovirus infection status, the study brought together high-throughput TCR immunosequencing, statistical association of individual TCRs with disease status, and machine learning. A later analysis re-examined previously published TCR beta repertoires from more than 600 donors and added high-resolution HLA genotyping to investigate patterns of TCR occurrence. Rather than using new phenotypic data, the later analysis identified candidate immune exposures from TCR beta sequences and from how often those sequences occurred across donors. An earlier analysis of about 620 of the donors applied high-throughput TCR beta sequencing to assess whether each TCR beta V gene segment acted as functional or pseudogenic. Donor age, sex, ethnicity and CMV serostatus were collected together with the repertoire data. A later genetic analysis took genome-wide SNP genotypes for about 55% of the 666 donors and used that subset as a discovery cohort. All discovery cohort repertoires had been generated on a single sequencing platform. Class I and class II HLA loci were covered by the typing at four-digit resolution. The number of typed donors differed by locus: about 620-630 for A, B, C, DRB1 and DQB1; 500 to 550 for DQA1; 606 for DPA1; and around 450 for DPB1. Roughly 5 DR-DQ haplotypes were handled as single units for association and clustering, since linkage in the cohort was strong. Among roughly 400 genotyped donors of the cohort, an average of about 240,000 unique TCR beta nucleotide sequences were sequenced per donor, about a sixth of them non-productive. Overall study results and their limits: A later genetic analysis reported fewer N-insertions in productive TCRs among donors in an Asian-associated ancestry cluster than the approximately 700-donor mean. Assigning TCR associations to individual alleles was difficult when HLA alleles, especially DR and DQ, strongly co-occurred. Because counts were too low, fewer than 20 rarely observed V segments, including chromosome 9 orphons, were excluded from the earlier analysis of 587 of the donors. In vitro tests confirmed that three of the cytomegalovirus-associated TCR beta chains recognize cytomegalovirus antigens. Linkage disequilibrium might explain the correlated functional status among segregating V segments, but an unknown experimental factor could not be ruled out. Most CMV-associated TCR beta chains appeared to be HLA-restricted in a later analysis, and the HLA associations seemed to be driven largely by CMV exposure. A later genetic analysis associated a missense DCLRE1C variant with V-gene and J-gene trimming of TCR beta chains, and an independent cohort replicated the association. It was suggested by the authors that the approach could potentially be generalized to other disease states and immunological phenotypes. CMV serostatus was the only immune exposure information available for the cohort. In a later analysis, HLA-associated TCR beta chains were found to be more clonally expanded and to have lower generation probabilities than equally common non-associated chains. At a false discovery rate of 0.05, a later analysis linked some 17,000 TCR beta sequences to specific HLA alleles. According to a later analysis, TCR association rates differed among HLA loci, with DRB1 alleles showing the most associated TCRs and HLA-C alleles showing the fewest. A cluster of highly shared sequence variants was judged likely to represent a technical artifact of the sequencing pipeline. The presence/absence analyses assumed that sequencing depth was roughly uniform across donors, and that assumption may not be true. A later analysis reported that several top co-occurrence clusters appeared linked to parvovirus B19, influenza, CMV and Epstein-Barr virus. Broadly in line with IMGT annotations, most TCR beta V segments showed up in productive rearrangements about 90% or about 30% of the time in an earlier analysis of 587 of the donors. A further reported finding was that TCR beta sequences accurately predicted the HLA-A and HLA-B alleles for most subjects in the first cohort. The cohort was sequenced for TCR beta chains only, and without alpha or paired-chain data the features that could be detected were limited. Because HLA typing was unavailable for some donors at each locus, only the typed subset was used in association tests. In the study, 150 to 200 TCR beta chains were listed as associated with cytomegalovirus. The classifier was reported to diagnose cytomegalovirus status with high specificity and sensitivity in both the original cohort and the validation cohort. Most TCR sequences were observed very rarely across donors, whereas some public TCRs were present in many individuals.

The cohort was made up of 650 to 700 healthy bone marrow donors. Cohort members were all nominally healthy when sampled, although unrecorded immune exposures were likely present. The donor was CMV seropositive and was included in the group of 289 seropositive cohort members. Each donor provided a peripheral blood sample, and peripheral blood mononuclear cells were used for TCR beta sequencing. The Qiagen DNeasy Blood Extraction Kit was used to extract genomic DNA from the blood cell samples. This receptor was obtained from a man aged 45-65 years in good health and CMV-seropositive. The sequenced sample was PBMCs.

This receptor carries the CDR3 CASSEGAGQGSSQYF. The nucleotide sequence is TGTGCCAGCAGTGAAGGGGCGGGTCAGGGGAGCAGTCAGTACTTC. The V and J segments used are TRBV2 and TRBJ2-4; a tentative D match to TRBD1 spans 6 bases. Trimming removed 1 base from V and 12 bases from J, leaving 19 bases between the germline ends. The CDR3 goes from the cysteine to the phenylalanine over 15 residues. Only the CDR3 portion is preserved as DNA: 45 bases, with reading frame beginning at the first base. CDR1 and CDR2 are read off the germline V gene as SNHLY and FYNNEI.